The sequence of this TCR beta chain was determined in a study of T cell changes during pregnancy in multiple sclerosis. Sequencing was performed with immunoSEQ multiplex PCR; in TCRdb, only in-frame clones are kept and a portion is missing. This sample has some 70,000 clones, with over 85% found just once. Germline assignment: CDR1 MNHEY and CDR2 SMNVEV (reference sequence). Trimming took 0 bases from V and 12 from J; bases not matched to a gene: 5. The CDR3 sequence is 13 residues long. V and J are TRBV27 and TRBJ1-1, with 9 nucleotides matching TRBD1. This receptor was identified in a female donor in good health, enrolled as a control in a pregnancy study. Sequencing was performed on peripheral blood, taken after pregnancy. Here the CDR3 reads CASSLSGQGKTFF. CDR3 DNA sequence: TGTGCCAGCAGTTTATCGGGACAGGGAAAGACTTTCTTT.